The present entry profiles one T cell receptor (beta chain) with its context. This clonotype was recorded at least ten times. It lacks a known antigen. Per-base qualities were not stored, and no clone one base away is much larger. Libraries were prepared through PCR. The sequencing machine was an Illumina HiSeq 2500. TCR libraries were prepared with molecular barcoding, using unique molecular identifiers to normalize TCRbeta repertoire quantification. The raw public data were reprocessed by TCRdb itself: fastp quality trimming at Q25, MiXCR clonotype calling, in-frame beta chains only. Entries that share a CDR3 protein sequence are merged under the most common genes and DNA. In this sample the table shows about 260,000 distinct CDR3 sequences, around 10% of which occur a single time. Clones ranked in the top ten supply about a quarter of the sample. Including the terminal cysteine and phenylalanine, the CDR3 comprises 14 residues. Only the CDR3 portion is preserved as DNA: 42 bases, with reading frame beginning at the first base. According to the germline V gene, CDR1 reads MNHEY and CDR2 reads SVGEGT. The germline ends are 12 bases apart after V is trimmed by 2 bases and J by 7 bases.

The data stem from a study of T-cell reconstitution after alpha-beta-depleted transplantation in children (dated by TCRdb to 2016 to 2017). Study-level background: Using TCR repertoire profiling, the study followed T-cell immune reconstitution in a quantitative way in children after TCRalphabeta/CD19-depleted allogeneic hematopoietic cell transplantation.

This sample's treatment or condition label indicates: allogeneic hematopoietic cell transplantation with graft depleted of TCRalphabeta T cells and CD19 B cells. The children who served as transplant recipients had been given grafts of TCRalphabeta/CD19-depleted allogeneic hematopoietic cells. Study-wide conclusions, independent of this receptor: The high TCRbeta diversity at day 60 in some patients was ascribed to recipient T cells and intrathymic progenitors that had survived conditioning. The apparently early alphabetaT-cell count recovery about two months after transplant was reportedly dependent on only several hundred rapidly expanded clones derived from non-depleted graft cells. Over the following months the frequencies of hyperexpanded clones went down, and after one year T-cell counts and TCRbeta diversity were mostly credited to newly produced T cells.

The specimen was peripheral blood, collected 180 days after TCRalphabeta/CD19-depleted stem cell transplant. The sequence came from a male patient aged 2-15 years who had a stem cell transplant for chronic granulomatous disease, so the T cells may come from the graft donor. The sequence joins TRBV6-2 or TRBV6-3 to TRBJ2-1, with the D gene not clear enough to name. The nucleotide sequence reads as follows: TGTGCCAGCAGTTACCATTTGGGTTCGAATGAGCAGTTCTTC. It encodes CASSYHLGSNEQFF.